This TCR beta chain was identified in a study of OX40 agonist ivuxolimab in advanced cancers. At the level of the study: Males comprised approximately 84% of the group, whose mean age was approximately 62 years (range roughly 23 to 80).

Notes on the study in general: At 0.1 to 3.0 mg/kg and by week 6, CD4+ and CD8+ T cells in the blood had expanded clonally.

The table came from immunoSEQ multiplex PCR; TCRdb's copy has only in-frame clones and leaves some out. The repertoire includes about 44,000 clones, around 93% of them detected once, and 29% sits in the top ten. Remarks on this clone: Its specificity is unknown.

V was trimmed by 2 bases and J by 4 bases, leaving 9 bases between them. Germline lookup yields CDR1 MNHEY and CDR2 SVGAGI. CDR3 size: 13 residues. The input for sequencing was CD4+ or CD8+ T cells sorted from blood, taken in a trial of the OX40 agonist ivuxolimab. The receptor was derived from an adult with an advanced solid tumor such as melanoma, head and neck, liver or kidney cancer. This chain connects TRBV6-5 to TRBJ2-7; D remains ambiguous. The CDR3 is CASSYNDDYEQYF. CDR3 coding DNA: TGTGCCAGCAGTTACAATGACGATTACGAGCAGTACTTC.